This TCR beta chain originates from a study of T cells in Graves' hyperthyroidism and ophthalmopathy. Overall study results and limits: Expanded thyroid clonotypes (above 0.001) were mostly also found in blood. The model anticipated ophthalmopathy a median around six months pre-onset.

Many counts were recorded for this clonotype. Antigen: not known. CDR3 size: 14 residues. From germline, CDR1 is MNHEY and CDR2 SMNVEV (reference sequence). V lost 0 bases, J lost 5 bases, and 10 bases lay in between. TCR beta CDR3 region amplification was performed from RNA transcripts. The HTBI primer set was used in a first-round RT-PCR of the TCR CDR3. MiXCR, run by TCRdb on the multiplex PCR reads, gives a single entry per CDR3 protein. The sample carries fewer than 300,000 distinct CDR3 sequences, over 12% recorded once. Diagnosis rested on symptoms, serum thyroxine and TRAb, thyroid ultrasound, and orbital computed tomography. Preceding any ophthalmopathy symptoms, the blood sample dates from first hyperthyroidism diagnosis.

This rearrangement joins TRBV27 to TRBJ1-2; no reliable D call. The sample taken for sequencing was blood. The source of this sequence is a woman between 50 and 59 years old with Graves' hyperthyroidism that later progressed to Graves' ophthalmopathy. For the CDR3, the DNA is TGTGCCAGCAGTTTATCGCGCGGGGTTTATGGCTACACCTTC. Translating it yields CASSLSRGVYGYTF.